This T cell receptor beta chain was recorded in a study of a mutant IDH1 vaccine in newly diagnosed glioma. Concerning this clone itself: Its target is not known.

The sample's time point: week 35, safety follow-up. Each dose delivered 300 ug of mutant IDH1 20-mer peptide subcutaneously with imiquimod. Assay used: immunoSEQ multiplex PCR; TCRdb lists only in-frame clones, some missing. The table records about 68,000 clones, approximately 84% of them present only once. CDR1 and CDR2 from the germline V gene are SGHNT and YYREEE (reference sequence). The V gene lost 4 bases and the J gene lost 5 bases, with 16 bases spanning the gap. This CDR3 has 15 residues. The sample here was PBMCs, taken from a glioma patient whose treatment included an IDH1 peptide vaccine. This chain connects TRBV5-4 to TRBJ2-1; D possibly corresponds to TRBD1 (7 bases). The sequence was collected from a man younger than 30 with glioma. The CDR3 sequence: CASSPPGGRHNEQFF. For the CDR3, the DNA is TGTGCCAGCAGCCCCCCAGGGGGGAGGCACAATGAGCAGTTCTTC.